The 32 T cell receptor beta chains in this list originate from one sample, sequenced in a study of circulating CD8 cells and anti-PD-1 response in melanoma. Sorting of live CD3+CD8+TCRalphabeta+ cells by PD-1 and/or TIGIT gave four subsets. Each library started from around 14 ng of total RNA using the QIAseq Immune Repertoire TCR panel. Each CDR3 protein gets one entry after TCRdb re-called the reads with MiXCR. The data contain around 490 distinct CDR3 sequences, roughly 6.7% of them seen just once; the ten biggest clones take up roughly 10%. The specimen comprised CD8+ T cells from PBMCs, sampled at baseline or after one month of anti-PD-1 therapy (not recorded which). The receptors here all came from a human donor with melanoma.

Sample share makes this clonotype medium-sized. The V and J genes are TRBV11-1 and TRBJ2-1; 13 nucleotides align to TRBD2. This CDR3 spans 15 amino acids. Germline assignment: CDR1 SGHAT and CDR2 FQDESV (reference sequence). J gave up 7 bases and V 6 bases, and 6 bases lay outside the gene matches. The CDR3 DNA sequence: TGTGCCAGCAGGTTGCGGACTAGCGGGGGAAATGAGCAGTTCTTC. This codes for CASRLRTSGGNEQFF.

By share of the sample, this clonotype is large. The rearrangement joins TRBV29-1 to TRBJ2-7, with D uncertain. Germline V gene lookup returns CDR1 SQVTM and CDR2 ANQGSEA. Deletions cut 0 bases from V and 9 bases from J, with 9 bases between. The CDR3 length is 11 residues. The CDR3 DNA reads TGCAGCGTTGAAGATGAGGCCGGGCAGTACTTC. Translated: CSVEDEAGQYF.

This clonotype rates as large. The chain joins TRBV6-2 or TRBV6-3 to TRBJ2-2; 9 positions match TRBD2. The CDR3 sequence is 16 residues long. Germline loops: CDR1 MNHEY, CDR2 SVGEGT. J was trimmed by 1 base and V by 5 bases; bases with no gene match: 5. CDR3 in amino acids: CASSRTSELNTGELFF. CDR3 bases: TGTGCCAGCAGTCGGACTAGCGAACTGAACACCGGGGAGCTGTTTTTT.

In its sample, this clonotype ranks as large. The chain joins TRBV12-5 to TRBJ2-3; the D is unclear. Germline lookup yields CDR1 LGHNT and CDR2 FRNRAP. This CDR3 spans 13 amino acids. Deletions cut 2 bases from V and 7 bases from J, with 10 bases between. The CDR3 DNA reads TGTGCTAGTGGTTTGCCCCCCGACAATACGCAGTATTTT. Its protein is CASGLPPDNTQYF.

This clonotype was recorded only once. A single base separates this from a much larger clone, so it may be a read error. The chain employs TRBV19 and TRBJ2-2; unclear D gene. This CDR3 comprises 11 residues. Germline CDR1 is LNHDA and CDR2 is SQIVND (reference sequence). CDR3 in amino acids: CACSLSGELFF. The CDR3, as DNA: TGTGCCTGTAGTCTCTCCGGGGAGCTGTTTTTT.

This clonotype is labeled as large (0.1 to 1%). The J gene is TRBJ1-1, the V gene TRBV19; D remains unclear. The CDR3 contains 12 residues. Trimming cost V 5 bases and J 5 bases, with 9 bases left between them. The germline V gene has CDR1 LNHDA and CDR2 SQIVND (reference sequence). The CDR3: CASSWEGTEAFF. CDR3 in DNA: TGTGCCAGTAGTTGGGAGGGTACTGAAGCTTTCTTT. The full variable domain, its missing parts supplied by reference TRBV19 and TRBJ1-1, is DGGITQSPKYLFRKEGQNVTLSCEQNLNHDAMYWYRQDPGQGLRLIYYSQIVNDFQKGDIAEGYSVSREKKESFPLTVTSAQKNPTAFYLCASSWEGTEAFFGQGTRLTVV.

This chain uses TRBV25-1 with TRBJ2-7; no firm D call. V lost 0 bases and J lost 4, with 4 bases in between. This CDR3 is 12 amino acids long. Looked up from germline, CDR1 is MGHDK and CDR2 is SYGVNS. Written as DNA, the CDR3 is TGTGCCAGCAGTGAATACGATTACGAGCAGTACTTC. Its translation is CASSEYDYEQYF.

This clonotype is classed as medium-sized (0.01 to 0.1%). The chain employs TRBV2 and TRBJ2-1; no firm D call. Trimming pared 3 bases from V and 1 base from J, leaving 10 bases between. Per germline, CDR1 SNHLY and CDR2 FYNNEI. The CDR3 totals 15 residues. CDR3 residues: CASSERSWSYNEQFF. The CDR3 nucleotides read TGTGCCAGCAGTGAGAGGTCGTGGTCCTACAATGAGCAGTTCTTC.

In this sample, this clonotype is large (0.1 to 1%). This chain links TRBV2 with TRBJ1-2; no definite D call. V was clipped by 2 bases and J by 4 bases, with 14 bases between them. The CDR3 is 15 amino acids. The germline gives CDR1 SNHLY, CDR2 FYNNEI. The DNA for the CDR3 is TGTGCCAGCAGTGAACTGGGTATGGCTATCTATGGCTACACCTTC. It encodes CASSELGMAIYGYTF.

This clonotype is large. V usage is TRBV5-4 and J usage is TRBJ2-2; a weak D match, TRBD1 (6 bases). V lost 4 bases and J 2 bases, leaving 9 bases between the germline ends. The CDR3 is made up of 14 amino acids. The V gene's germline CDR1 is SGHNT and CDR2 YYREEE (reference sequence). The CDR3 sequence: CASSPGHNTGELFF. CDR3 sequence (DNA): TGTGCCAGCAGCCCGGGACACAACACCGGGGAGCTGTTTTTT.

By frequency in the sample, this clonotype is large (0.1 to 1%). This CDR3 is CASSEIAGGTADTQYF. The CDR3 nucleotides read TGTGCCAGCAGCGAGATAGCGGGGGGGACCGCGGATACGCAGTATTTT. The chain couples TRBV7-3 to TRBJ2-3; 11 bases map to TRBD2. V was pared by 5 bases and J by 6 bases, with 10 bases of the junction left unmatched. CDR3 length: 16 residues. Germline CDR1 reads SGHTA; CDR2 reads FQGTGA.

By sample share, this clonotype is large (0.1 to 1%). V is TRBV2 and J is TRBJ2-1, with D unresolved. Germline CDR1 and CDR2: SNHLY and FYNNEI. The V and J ends lost 3 bases and 0 bases respectively, with 6 bases between them. This CDR3 is built from 14 residues. The CDR3 sequence: CASSDVSSYNEQFF. The DNA of the CDR3 is TGTGCCAGCAGTGATGTGAGCTCCTACAATGAGCAGTTCTTC.

Of note for this clonotype: One base away lies a much larger clone, so this may be a sequencing read error. This rearrangement joins TRBV20-1 to TRBJ2-1; 8 bases map to TRBD2. Germline CDR1 reads DFQATT; CDR2 reads SNEGSKA (reference sequence). With V trimmed by 0 bases and J by 12 bases, 16 bases remained unmatched. The CDR3 contains 16 residues. The CDR3, as DNA: TGCAGTGCTAGAGAATACGGTTTGCGGGGGGACTATGGGCAGTTCTTC. This codes for CSAREYGLRGDYGQFF.

This clonotype qualifies as large. This chain joins TRBV20-1 and TRBJ2-3; 10 positions agree with TRBD2. The V gene's germline CDR1 is DFQATT and CDR2 SNEGSKA (reference sequence). Trimming took 3 bases from V and 2 from J; bases not matched to a gene: 5. The CDR3 length is 15 residues. The CDR3: CSASPGLADTDTQYF. The CDR3, as DNA: TGCAGTGCTAGCCCCGGACTAGCGGACACAGATACGCAGTATTTT.

In this sample, this clonotype is large. This chain joins TRBV28 and TRBJ1-4; D might be TRBD1 (6 bases). Germline CDR1 is MDHEN and CDR2 is SYDVKM. Trimming pared 2 bases from V and 5 bases from J, leaving 9 bases between. This CDR3 has 14 residues. This chain's CDR3 is CASSLGGANEKLFF. In DNA form, the CDR3 reads TGTGCCAGCAGTTTAGGGGGGGCGAATGAAAAACTGTTTTTT.

Judged by abundance, this clonotype is large (0.1 to 1%). J is TRBJ2-1 and V is TRBV29-1; 13 bases fit TRBD2. Losses at the gene ends were 1 base for V and 10 bases for J; bases not matched to a gene: 4. CDR1 and CDR2 from the germline V gene are SQVTM and ANQGSEA. The CDR3 has 14 residues. The CDR3, as DNA: TGCAGCGTTGAAGTGGGGACTAGCGGGGAGGAGCAGTTCTTC. Translating gives CSVEVGTSGEEQFF.

By sample fraction, this clonotype is large. The V and J genes are TRBV20-1 and TRBJ2-3; 13 bases are shared with TRBD2. Trimming at V came to 2 bases and at J to 5 bases, leaving 16 bases not matched to a gene. The CDR3 is 19 amino acids. Germline CDR1 reads DFQATT; CDR2 reads SNEGSKA (reference sequence). CDR3 in amino acids: CSARSAGTSGESNIDTQYF. Here the CDR3 DNA reads TGCAGTGCTAGATCAGCCGGGACTAGCGGGGAATCGAATATAGATACGCAGTATTTT.

This clonotype ranks as large (0.1 to 1%). V and J are TRBV2 and TRBJ2-7; D not resolved. Germline lookup yields CDR1 SNHLY and CDR2 FYNNEI. The CDR3 extends over 12 amino acids. Trimming removed 6 bases at V and 3 bases at J, with 9 bases between. The CDR3 spells CASRDRGYEQYF. CDR3 coding DNA: TGTGCCAGCAGGGACCGCGGCTACGAGCAGTACTTC.

This clonotype counts as hyperexpanded. J is TRBJ2-1 and V is TRBV29-1; D is possibly TRBD1 or TRBD2 (5 bases each). The CDR3 contains 11 residues. The germline gives CDR1 SQVTM, CDR2 ANQGSEA. Trimming cost V 8 bases and J 7 bases, with 12 bases left between them. The CDR3 is CSLKWGNEQFF. The CDR3 region has the DNA TGCAGCCTGAAATGGGGGAATGAGCAGTTCTTC.

The chain couples TRBV5-1 to TRBJ2-5; D not certain. Germline loops: CDR1 SGHRS, CDR2 YFSETQ. Deletions cut 0 bases from V and 4 bases from J, with 7 bases between. This CDR3 contains 13 residues. The CDR3 coding sequence is TGCGCCAGCAGCTTGGGACTTGGAGAGACCCAGTACTTC. Encoded protein: CASSLGLGETQYF.

In this sample, this clonotype is medium-sized. The J gene is TRBJ2-6, the V gene TRBV2; no clear D gene. Trimming took 8 bases from V and 2 from J, leaving 10 bases between them. Germline CDR1 is SNHLY and CDR2 is FYNNEI. The CDR3 runs to 14 residues. In nucleotides, the CDR3 is TGTGCCAGCTCCCGGGCCCCTGGGGCCAACGTCCTGACTTTC. It translates to CASSRAPGANVLTF.

Details on this clonotype: A far bigger clonotype differs at one base, so this is likely a read error. As the CDR3 is not closed by the conserved phenylalanine or tryptophan, this likely results from a read error. The V gene is TRBV7-9, the J gene TRBJ2-5, with a possible D match to TRBD2 (5 bases). CDR1 is SEHNR and CDR2 is FQNEAQ in the germline V gene (reference sequence). This CDR3 is built from 13 residues. V lost 5 bases, J lost 2 bases, and 9 bases lay in between. The CDR3 sequence: CASSHSEQETQYL. The CDR3 coding sequence is TGTGCCAGCAGCCATAGCGAACAAGAGACCCAGTACCTC.

Comment on this clonotype: The junction differs from germline at one of its ends, possibly a read error. The chain has TRBV28 and TRBJ2-4, with a weak D call TRBD2 (6 bases). The CDR3 covers 14 residues. CDR1 and CDR2 from the germline V gene are MDHEN and SYDVKM. CDR3 DNA: TGTGCCATCAGTTTCCTCCAGGGCGGGGACATTCAGTACTTC. It is translated as CAISFLQGGDIQYF.

By proportion, this clonotype is medium-sized. A single base separates this from a much larger clone, so it may be a read error. V is TRBV2 and J is TRBJ2-7, with 7 bases that match TRBD1. Germline V lookup: CDR1 SNHLY, CDR2 FYNNEI. The CDR3 runs to 13 residues. The CDR3 spells CPSSGTEDYEQYF. The CDR3 region has the DNA TGTCCCAGCAGTGGGACAGAAGACTACGAGCAGTACTTC.

By sample share, this clonotype is large. The chain recombines TRBV20-1 with TRBJ2-1; D possibly corresponds to TRBD2 (6 bases). Trimming removed 6 bases from V and 0 bases from J, with 15 bases in between. The CDR3 spans 15 residues. The germline V gene has CDR1 DFQATT and CDR2 SNEGSKA (reference sequence). CDR3 bases: TGCAGTGCCACCGTCGACGGGAGCTCCTACAATGAGCAGTTCTTC. Translated, it gives CSATVDGSSYNEQFF.

By frequency in the sample, this clonotype is large. The chain combines TRBV7-3 with TRBJ2-7; no clear D. Looked up from germline, CDR1 is SGHTA and CDR2 is FQGTGA. This CDR3 is 12 amino acids long. Trimming took 0 bases from V and 3 from J, leaving 3 bases between them. The CDR3 sequence: CASSLTGYEQYF. The CDR3 region has the DNA TGTGCCAGCAGCTTAACCGGCTACGAGCAGTACTTC.

This clonotype is categorized as medium-sized (0.01 to 0.1%). The V and J genes are TRBV2 and TRBJ2-7; D is uncertain. Germline loops: CDR1 SNHLY, CDR2 FYNNEI. The V gene lost 6 bases and the J gene lost 4 bases, with 4 bases spanning the gap. The CDR3 totals 10 residues. CDR3 loop: CASRTYEQYF. CDR3 DNA sequence: TGTGCCAGCAGGACTTACGAGCAGTACTTC.

In this sample, this clonotype is large (0.1 to 1%). The chain uses TRBV5-5 and TRBJ1-1; D uncertain. The ends were cut back, 4 bases at V and 7 bases at J, with 14 bases in the middle. The CDR3 spans 13 residues. Germline loops: CDR1 SGHKS, CDR2 YYEKEE (reference sequence). CDR3: CASSPSGMGEAFF. The DNA of the CDR3 is TGTGCCAGCAGCCCCTCGGGCATGGGTGAAGCTTTCTTT.

In its sample, this clonotype ranks as large. The rearrangement joins TRBV20-1 to TRBJ2-1; 10 positions agree with TRBD2. Germline V gene lookup returns CDR1 DFQATT and CDR2 SNEGSKA (reference sequence). The V segment lost 1 base and the J segment 0 bases; nucleotides outside the gene matches: 6. This CDR3 spans 17 amino acids. The CDR3 DNA reads TGCAGTGCTAGAGGTCTAGCGGGGGCTAGCTCCTACAATGAGCAGTTCTTC. Protein sequence: CSARGLAGASSYNEQFF.

The gene calls are TRBV19 and TRBJ2-1; D is perhaps TRBD2 (6 bases). V was clipped by 8 bases and J by 2 bases, with 13 bases between them. This CDR3 has 14 amino acids. In germline, CDR1 is LNHDA, CDR2 SQIVND (reference sequence). CDR3 sequence reads: CASGAGIPYNEQFF. For the CDR3, the DNA is TGTGCCAGTGGGGCGGGGATTCCCTACAATGAGCAGTTCTTC.

In this sample, this clonotype is medium-sized. The chain recombines TRBV19 with TRBJ2-7, with D uncertain. The V and J ends lost 3 bases and 2 bases respectively, with 8 bases between them. The CDR3 sequence is 13 residues long. CDR1 and CDR2 (germline): LNHDA, SQIVND (reference sequence). CDR3 sequence reads: CASSIGSTYEQYF. CDR3 nucleotides: TGTGCCAGTAGTATCGGCAGCACCTACGAGCAGTACTTC.

Within the sample, this clonotype is large. The chain joins TRBV10-3 to TRBJ2-5; no reliable D call. V shed 0 bases and J shed 5 bases, with 7 bases lying between them. The CDR3 is 13 amino acids. Germline V gene sequence: CDR1 ENHRY, CDR2 SYGVKD. CDR3 nucleotides: TGTGCCATCAGTGAGTCGTATGGGGAGACCCAGTACTTC. Translated, it gives CAISESYGETQYF.